These T cell receptor beta chains were read from a single sample in a study of shared clonotypes between healthy human individuals. Sequencing was performed with immunoSEQ multiplex PCR; in TCRdb, only in-frame clones are kept and a portion is missing. The table has roughly 770,000 clones, about 96% seen once; the top ten hold less than 0.25%. Sequencing was done on a sample of naive CD8+ T cells sorted from blood. These receptors were taken from a man younger than 45 in good health. The CDR3 runs from the conserved cysteine through the conserved F or W.

v_call | cdr3_length | cdr3_aa
TRBV19 | 15 | CASRFRPVTSYEQYF
TRBV15 | 14 | CATSRRAGTGELFF
TRBV30 | 14 | CAWSVWAGEGEQYF
TRBV2 | 12 | CAISDRDEPQHF
TRBV2 | 12 | CASKGSLWEQYF
TRBV5-6 | 16 | CASSKPTGVAKNIQYF
TRBV27 | 15 | CASSYSGTGFYEQYF
TRBV28 | 17 | CASSFFPISGRSYEQYF
TRBV28 | 14 | CASGKRASGNTIYF
TRBV7-9 | 11 | CASRQGREQYF
TRBV28 | 13 | CASTGSSYNEQFF
TRBV9 | 15 | CASSVVGSGYNEQFF
TRBV27 | 13 | CASSLWGGYEQYF
TRBV7-9 | 15 | CASSLKLAGGYEQYF
TRBV2 | 13 | CASSVVSYNEQFF
TRBV2 | 13 | CASVGIDSYEQYF
TRBV28 | 11 | CASSQGGEQYF
TRBV6-5 | 13 | CASSYFSAAEAFF
TRBV4-1 | 15 | CASSQSIRLNTEAFF
TRBV12-2 | 14 | CASRTVGPYNEQFF
TRBV27 | 14 | CASSLGRVGETQYF
TRBV19 | 14 | CASSKGTGAQPQHF
TRBV28 | 17 | CASTAFSGFREAYEQYF
TRBV5-4 | 14 | CASSKGTGGYEQYF
TRBV5-1 | 15 | CASSLMGTAYNEQFF
TRBV14 | 18 | CASSQDLVRIPNTGELFF